Listed here are 23 T cell receptor beta chains from one sample, sequenced in a study of T cell responses to AZD1222 COVID-19 vaccine. Using immunoSEQ multiplex PCR, the repertoire was profiled, and TCRdb retains in-frame clones only, with some absent. The sample records around 120,000 clones, 80% to 95% being singletons. The specimen comprised peripheral blood, sampled on day 0 of AZD1222 vaccination. These receptors were obtained from an adult in good health.

The V and J genes are TRBV7-8 and TRBJ1-1, with 8 bases aligning to TRBD1. V was pared by 5 bases and J by 9 bases, with 8 bases of the junction left unmatched. The CDR3 length is 13 residues. Per the germline V gene, CDR1 is SGHVS and CDR2 is FQNEAQ. CDR3 DNA sequence: TGTGCCAGCAGCCGGAGACAGGGGCGCCAAGCTTTCTTT. It translates to CASSRRQGRQAFF.

The J gene is TRBJ2-7, the V gene TRBV28; 9 bases fit TRBD2. The V and J ends lost 5 bases and 0 bases, in that order; junction bases with no gene match: 5. This CDR3 contains 15 residues. Germline V gives CDR1 MDHEN, CDR2 SYDVKM. DNA for the CDR3: TGTGCCAGCAGTCCCCTAGCGGGACTCTCCTACGAGCAGTACTTC. Amino acid sequence: CASSPLAGLSYEQYF.

The chain uses TRBV6-6 and TRBJ1-1; 7 bases are shared with TRBD1. Germline loops: CDR1 MNHNY, CDR2 SVGAGI (reference sequence). J gave up 6 bases and V 2 bases, and 6 bases lay outside the gene matches. The CDR3 has 14 residues. The CDR3 here is CASSYTQGDSEAFF. CDR3 in DNA: TGTGCCAGCAGTTACACCCAGGGGGACTCTGAAGCTTTCTTT.

DNA for the CDR3: TGTGCCACCAGCATCAACCCCCCGGGACAGGGAAACGAAAAACTGTTTTTT. It codes for CATSINPPGQGNEKLFF. This chain links TRBV15 with TRBJ1-4; 9 bases line up with TRBD1. CDR3 length: 17 amino acids. Trimming removed 4 bases from V and 8 bases from J; junction bases left unmatched: 14. From germline, CDR1 is LNHNV and CDR2 YYDKDF (reference sequence).

The chain employs TRBV6-5 and TRBJ2-7; D perhaps matches TRBD1 (7 bases). The CDR3 is 15 residues long. Trimming pared 4 bases from V and 5 bases from J, leaving 18 bases between. Looked up from germline, CDR1 is MNHEY and CDR2 is SVGAGI. DNA of the CDR3: TGTGCCAGCAGTTTACCGACAGGGCGCGGGGACGAGCAGTACTTC. Its translation is CASSLPTGRGDEQYF.

V gene TRBV7-9 combines with J gene TRBJ1-2, with 7 bases fitting TRBD1. This CDR3 region has 13 residues. After removal of 5 bases from V and 1 base from J, the junction contained 1 base not matched to a gene. Germline CDR1 SEHNR, CDR2 FQNEAQ (reference sequence). Here the CDR3 reads CASSRDSNYGYTF. As DNA, the CDR3 is TGTGCCAGCAGCAGGGACAGTAACTATGGCTACACCTTC. The whole variable domain, remainder taken from reference TRBV7-9 and TRBJ1-2, is DTGVSQNPRHKITKRGQNVTFRCDPISEHNRLYWYRQTLGQGPEFLTYFQNEAQLEKSRLLSDRFSAERPKGSFSTLEIQRTEQGDSAMYLCASSRDSNYGYTFGSGTRLTVV.

V usage is TRBV21-1 and J usage is TRBJ2-5. TRBV21-1 is described as a pseudogene. The CDR3 covers 9 residues. In DNA form, the CDR3 reads TGTGCCAGGGGAGAGACCCAGTACTTC. This gives the protein CARGETQYF.

The V gene is TRBV11-2, the J gene TRBJ2-7; 7 nucleotides match TRBD2. With V trimmed by 2 bases and J by 5 bases, 3 bases remained unmatched. The CDR3 contains 13 residues. Germline lookup yields CDR1 SGHAT and CDR2 FQNNGV. As DNA, the CDR3 is TGTGCCAGCAGCTTATGGGCGGGGGACGAGCAGTACTTC. As protein: CASSLWAGDEQYF.

The chain links TRBV28 to TRBJ1-2; no reliable D call. This CDR3 has 14 residues. The V end lost 4 bases, the J end lost 1 base, and 10 bases lay between the germline ends. The germline CDR1 and CDR2 sequences are MDHEN and SYDVKM. DNA for the CDR3: TGTGCCAGCAGTTCTAGGACCGGTAACTATGGCTACACCTTC. It specifies CASSSRTGNYGYTF.

This chain uses TRBV19 with TRBJ2-7; D possibly corresponds to TRBD1 (6 bases). Between the trimmed V and J ends, which lost 0 bases and 2 bases, there was a span of 11 bases. Looked up from germline, CDR1 is LNHDA and CDR2 is SQIVND (reference sequence). The CDR3 loop spans 15 amino acids. The CDR3 nucleotides read TGTGCCAGTAGTATAGAGTGGGGACAAACCTACGAGCAGTACTTC. Translating gives CASSIEWGQTYEQYF. Complete variable domain (other parts from reference TRBV19 and TRBJ2-7): DGGITQSPKYLFRKEGQNVTLSCEQNLNHDAMYWYRQDPGQGLRLIYYSQIVNDFQKGDIAEGYSVSREKKESFPLTVTSAQKNPTAFYLCASSIEWGQTYEQYFGPGTRLTVT.

V is TRBV6-6 and J is TRBJ2-7; D unclear. The CDR3 loop spans 13 amino acids. CDR1 MNHNY and CDR2 SVGAGI come from the germline V gene (reference sequence). Trimming cost V 6 bases and J 12 bases, with 21 bases left between them. The CDR3 region is CASSPGPSTERYF. CDR3 nucleotides: TGTGCCAGCAGCCCCGGGCCGAGTACAGAGAGGTACTTC.

This chain links TRBV7-8 with TRBJ1-6; a weak D match, TRBD1 (6 bases). There are 14 residues in the CDR3. V lost 1 base and J lost 8, with 9 bases in between. CDR1 and CDR2 from the germline V gene are SGHVS and FQNEAQ. The CDR3 protein is CASSLVSGDSPLHF. DNA for the CDR3: TGTGCCAGCAGCTTAGTCTCAGGGGATTCACCCCTCCACTTT.

The V gene is TRBV9, the J gene TRBJ2-7, with D perhaps TRBD2 (6 bases). Germline CDR1 is SGDLS and CDR2 is YYNGEE. The CDR3 contains 15 residues. The ends were cut back, 0 bases at V and 7 bases at J, with 17 bases in the middle. The CDR3 region has the DNA TGTGCCAGCAGCGTAGATGGACGGAGGGCGGGAGAGCAGTACTTC. Protein sequence: CASSVDGRRAGEQYF. The full variable domain, in which reference TRBV9 and TRBJ2-7 provide the parts outside the CDR3, is DSGVTQTPKHLITATGQRVTLRCSPRSGDLSVYWYQQSLDQGLQFLIQYYNGEERAKGNILERFSAQQFPDLHSELNLSSLELGDSALYFCASSVDGRRAGEQYFGPGTRLTVT.

The chain uses TRBV7-2 and TRBJ1-6; TRBD1 matches at 10 bases. The CDR3 is 15 amino acids. CDR1 is SGHTA, CDR2 FQGNSA, per germline. The trim removed 5 bases at V and 7 bases at J, leaving 5 bases unmatched. CDR3 in amino acids: CASSLLGQGNSPLHF. The CDR3 nucleotides are TGTGCCAGCAGCCTTCTGGGACAGGGGAATTCACCCCTCCACTTT.

Here the CDR3 DNA reads TGTGCCAGCAGCTTACGACAGGCGAGCTCCTATAATTCACCCCTCCACTTT. Its protein product is CASSLRQASSYNSPLHF. The chain couples TRBV7-6 to TRBJ1-6; possible D gene TRBD1, 6 bases. Germline CDR1 and CDR2: SGHVS and FNYEAQ. This CDR3 is built from 17 residues. Between the trimmed V and J ends, which lost 2 bases and 0 bases, there was a span of 11 bases.

V gene TRBV7-3 combines with J gene TRBJ1-2, with 9 bases identical to TRBD1. The CDR3 runs 13 residues. Germline CDR1 reads SGHTA; CDR2 reads FQGTGA. Losses at the gene ends were 2 bases for V and 11 bases for J; bases not matched to a gene: 6. The CDR3, as DNA: TGTGCCAGCAGCTTAGCTGGACAGGGGATTTACACCTTC. This gives the protein CASSLAGQGIYTF.

As to this clone: The sample holds other DNA sequences that translate to the same CDR3. V usage is TRBV7-2 and J usage is TRBJ2-7, with D hard to call. Germline CDR1 is SGHTA and CDR2 is FQGNSA. This CDR3 is 14 amino acids long. The V end lost 1 base, the J end lost 1 base, and 8 bases lay between the germline ends. CDR3 protein: CASSLVGGSYEQYF. The CDR3 region has the DNA TGTGCCAGCAGCTTAGTAGGCGGATCCTACGAGCAGTACTTC.

The chain carries TRBV7-9 and TRBJ1-1; D call uncertain. The CDR3 length is 13 residues. V dropped 3 bases and J dropped 5 bases, with 10 bases sitting between them. The germline V gene has CDR1 SEHNR and CDR2 FQNEAQ (reference sequence). DNA for the CDR3: TGTGCCAGCAGCTTCGGGTTAGAGACTGAAGCTTTCTTT. Residues: CASSFGLETEAFF.

This clone was recorded once. The chain combines TRBV14 with TRBJ2-5; either TRBD1 or TRBD2 may fit D (5 bases each). This CDR3 comprises 16 residues. Trimming left V 2 bases short and J 2 bases short, with 15 bases between. Germline V gives CDR1 SGHDN, CDR2 FVKESK. In DNA, the CDR3 is TGTGCCAGCAGCCAATGGAGGAGAGGGGCTCAAGAGACCCAGTACTTC. It is translated as CASSQWRRGAQETQYF. The full variable domain, completed using reference TRBV14 and TRBJ2-5, is EAGVTQFPSHSVIEKGQTVTLRCDPISGHDNLYWYRRVMGKEIKFLLHFVKESKQDESGMPNNRFLAERTGGTYSTLKVQPAELEDSGVYFCASSQWRRGAQETQYFGPGTRLLVL.

This clone was seen a few times. The chain is built from TRBV7-2 and TRBJ1-1; TRBD1 is a possible D gene (6 bases). Germline V gene lookup returns CDR1 SGHTA and CDR2 FQGNSA. V lost 4 bases to trimming and J lost 1 base, with 13 bases between them. CDR3 length: 15 residues. DNA of the CDR3: TGTGCCAGCAGCTCGGCAGGGGTTGGGAACACTGAAGCTTTCTTT. Translating gives CASSSAGVGNTEAFF. Full variable domain (rest looked up from reference TRBV7-2 and TRBJ1-1): GAGVSQSPSNKVTEKGKDVELRCDPISGHTALYWYRQSLGQGLEFLIYFQGNSAPDKSGLPSDRFSAERTGGSVSTLTIQRTQQEDSAVYLCASSSAGVGNTEAFFGQGTRLTVV.

This clone was detected only once. This chain links TRBV20-1 with TRBJ2-3; D unresolved. Trimming shortened V by 7 bases and J by 4 bases, and 9 bases separated the two germline ends. Germline V gene lookup returns CDR1 DFQATT and CDR2 SNEGSKA (reference sequence). CDR3 size: 11 residues. The chain's CDR3 is CSGYFPDTQYF. In DNA form, the CDR3 reads TGCAGTGGCTACTTTCCAGATACGCAGTATTTT.

This rearrangement joins TRBV3-1 (or the pseudogene TRBV3-2) to TRBJ2-7; D uncertain. Trimming shortened V by 0 bases and J by 7 bases, and 10 bases separated the two germline ends. The CDR3 runs 13 residues. The germline gives CDR1 LGHDT, CDR2 YNNKEL (reference sequence). The CDR3 sequence: CASSQDRSGEQYF. CDR3 in DNA: TGTGCCAGCAGCCAAGATAGGTCCGGGGAGCAGTACTTC.

This clone has just a few counts. The gene calls are TRBV15 and TRBJ1-4, with TRBD1 matching over 10 bases. V shed 0 bases, J shed 0 bases, and the junction held 7 bases outside the gene matches. There are 19 residues in the CDR3. Germline V lookup: CDR1 LNHNV, CDR2 YYDKDF (reference sequence). The CDR3 region has the DNA TGTGCCACCAGCAGAGATCGAGGGACAGGGGATGCAACTAATGAAAAACTGTTTTTT. Translated: CATSRDRGTGDATNEKLFF.